These 29 T cell receptor beta chains share one sample of origin, sequenced in a study of blood T cell repertoires in COVID-19. Sequenced by immunoSEQ multiplex PCR; TCRdb stores in-frame clones only, minus some. The table has 350,000 to 550,000 clones, 70% to 90% seen once. Specimen: PBMCs or T cells enriched from blood (not recorded which). Receptor source: a woman aged 18 to 35 with acute COVID-19.

This clone was detected once. V usage is TRBV19 and J usage is TRBJ2-3, with 11 nucleotides matching TRBD2. Germline-derived CDR1 and CDR2 are LNHDA and SQIVND (reference sequence). V shed 4 bases, J shed 6 bases, and the junction held 6 bases outside the gene matches. The CDR3 spans 15 residues. This CDR3 is CASSTLAGGGDTQYF. Written as DNA, the CDR3 is TGTGCCAGTAGTACCCTAGCGGGGGGCGGGGATACGCAGTATTTT. The full variable domain, in which reference TRBV19 and TRBJ2-3 provide the parts outside the CDR3, is DGGITQSPKYLFRKEGQNVTLSCEQNLNHDAMYWYRQDPGQGLRLIYYSQIVNDFQKGDIAEGYSVSREKKESFPLTVTSAQKNPTAFYLCASSTLAGGGDTQYFGPGTRLTVL.

This clone came up once. This chain links TRBV19 with TRBJ2-1; a weak D match, TRBD2 (5 bases). The V gene's germline CDR1 is LNHDA and CDR2 SQIVND (reference sequence). This CDR3 is built from 14 residues. V shed 3 bases and J shed 6 bases, with 12 bases lying between them. CDR3 amino acids: CASSIRTAINEQFF. The CDR3 DNA sequence: TGTGCCAGTAGTATCCGGACTGCTATCAATGAGCAGTTCTTC. The full variable domain, completed using reference TRBV19 and TRBJ2-1, is DGGITQSPKYLFRKEGQNVTLSCEQNLNHDAMYWYRQDPGQGLRLIYYSQIVNDFQKGDIAEGYSVSREKKESFPLTVTSAQKNPTAFYLCASSIRTAINEQFFGPGTRLTVL.

This chain uses TRBV28 with TRBJ2-2, with 8 nucleotides matching TRBD1. Germline V gene lookup returns CDR1 MDHEN and CDR2 SYDVKM. The V and J ends lost 6 bases and 3 bases, in that order; junction bases with no gene match: 6. This CDR3 region has 15 residues. The CDR3 region is CASRPRTGHTGELFF. Here the CDR3 DNA reads TGTGCCAGCAGGCCGAGGACAGGGCACACCGGGGAGCTGTTTTTT.

This rearrangement joins TRBV5-1 to TRBJ2-2; TRBD2 is a possible D gene (6 bases). Trimming cost V 5 bases and J 4 bases, with 12 bases left between them. The CDR3 covers 14 residues. Germline V gene lookup returns CDR1 SGHRS and CDR2 YFSETQ. CDR3: CASRQRVGTGELFF. The CDR3 coding sequence is TGCGCCAGCAGACAGCGGGTTGGCACCGGGGAGCTGTTTTTT.

The chain employs TRBV11-2 and TRBJ1-2, with 7 bases that match TRBD1. With 7 bases clipped from V and 2 bases from J, the junction kept 7 bases outside the gene matches. This CDR3 region has 14 residues. The germline CDR1 and CDR2 sequences are SGHAT and FQNNGV. The CDR3 spells CASTRQGQNYGYTF. The DNA for the CDR3 is TGTGCCAGCACCAGACAGGGTCAAAACTATGGCTACACCTTC. The full variable domain, with the rest looked up from reference TRBV11-2 and TRBJ1-2, is EAGVAQSPRYKIIEKRQSVAFWCNPISGHATLYWYQQILGQGPKLLIQFQNNGVVDDSQLPKDRFSAERLKGVDSTLKIQPAKLEDSAVYLCASTRQGQNYGYTFGSGTRLTVV.

J is TRBJ1-4 and V is TRBV5-1; 9 nucleotides line up with TRBD1. V shed 2 bases, J shed 8 bases, and the junction held 4 bases outside the gene matches. CDR1 is SGHRS and CDR2 is YFSETQ in the germline V gene. The CDR3 is 14 amino acids. The CDR3 DNA reads TGCGCCAGCAGCTTACAGGGGGCCGGGGAAAAACTGTTTTTT. It yields the protein CASSLQGAGEKLFF.

The chain employs TRBV10-3 and TRBJ2-7, with D perhaps matching TRBD1 (5 bases). Germline V gene lookup returns CDR1 ENHRY and CDR2 SYGVKD. The CDR3 consists of 17 residues. Trimming cost V 3 bases and J 0 bases, with 18 bases left between them. Written as DNA, the CDR3 is TGTGCCATCAGTGAAGGGGCTCAGACCGATCACTCCTACGAGCAGTACTTC. It translates to CAISEGAQTDHSYEQYF.

The chain is built from TRBV15 and TRBJ1-1; D ambiguous. Germline assignment: CDR1 LNHNV and CDR2 YYDKDF (reference sequence). With 0 bases removed from V and 0 bases from J, the gap between germline ends came to 11 bases. The CDR3 length is 16 residues. The chain's CDR3 is CATSRDRKSMNTEAFF. CDR3 DNA sequence: TGTGCCACCAGCAGAGATCGAAAGAGCATGAACACTGAAGCTTTCTTT.

The chain's CDR3 is CASSQDSSNQPQHF. CDR3 sequence (DNA): TGTGCCAGCAGTCAGGACAGTAGCAATCAGCCCCAGCATTTT. V usage is TRBV3-1 (or the pseudogene TRBV3-2) and J usage is TRBJ1-5; D perhaps matches TRBD1 (6 bases). The V gene lost 6 bases and the J gene lost 0 bases, with 9 bases spanning the gap. The CDR3 runs to 14 residues. Germline V CDR1 and CDR2: LGHDT, YNNKEL (reference sequence).

The chain links TRBV7-9 to TRBJ2-3; 7 bases line up with TRBD2. This CDR3 is 17 amino acids long. V trimming: 6 bases; J trimming: 0 bases; junction bases outside the gene matches: 12. Germline CDR1 SEHNR, CDR2 FQNEAQ (reference sequence). This CDR3 is CASRPRLANQSTDTQYF. DNA of the CDR3: TGTGCCAGCAGACCGAGACTAGCAAACCAGAGCACAGATACGCAGTATTTT.

The rearrangement uses TRBV28 and TRBJ2-7, with 8 bases identical to TRBD1. V trimming: 6 bases; J trimming: 2 bases; junction bases outside the gene matches: 9. Germline V gene sequence: CDR1 MDHEN, CDR2 SYDVKM. The CDR3 sequence is 15 residues long. CDR3 in amino acids: CASSRLKGQAYEQYF. The DNA of the CDR3 is TGTGCCAGCAGCCGCCTCAAGGGACAGGCCTACGAGCAGTACTTC.

The genes are TRBV5-5 and TRBJ1-6; perhaps TRBD1 as D (6 bases). The germline V gene encodes CDR1 SGHKS and CDR2 YYEKEE (reference sequence). Trimming stripped 0 bases from V and 6 bases from J, with 16 bases between. The CDR3 covers 17 residues. Written as DNA, the CDR3 is TGTGCCAGCAGCTTGGTAATAGGGGGATCCCCTAATTCACCCCTCCACTTT. It translates to CASSLVIGGSPNSPLHF. Together with reference TRBV5-5 and TRBJ1-6, the CDR3 gives the full variable domain: DAGVTQSPTHLIKTRGQQVTLRCSPISGHKSVSWYQQVLGQGPQFIFQYYEKEERGRGNFPDRFSARQFPNYSSELNVNALLLGDSALYLCASSLVIGGSPNSPLHFGNGTRLTVT.

The chain combines TRBV6-5 with TRBJ2-1; 7 bases are shared with TRBD1. From germline, CDR1 is MNHEY and CDR2 SVGAGI. V shed 7 bases, J shed 8 bases, and the junction held 2 bases outside the gene matches. This CDR3 region has 11 residues. The CDR3 DNA reads as TGTGCCAGCAAGGGGGCCGATGAGCAGTTCTTC. Translating it yields CASKGADEQFF.

The V and J genes are TRBV29-1 and TRBJ2-7; TRBD1 agrees at 10 bases. The germline V gene encodes CDR1 SQVTM and CDR2 ANQGSEA. The length of the CDR3 is 16 residues. The junction had 16 bases not matched to a gene; V was cut back by 6 bases and J by 5 bases. The DNA for the CDR3 is TGCAGCGTCAAACTAAACCGAGACAGGGGGCTGCACGAGCAGTACTTC. Its protein product is CSVKLNRDRGLHEQYF.

The CDR3 nucleotides read TGCAGCGTTCATCAAGATACGCAGTATTTT. Translated, it gives CSVHQDTQYF. The V call is TRBV29-1, the J call TRBJ2-3; D is uncertain. V lost 5 bases and J 5 bases, leaving 5 bases between the germline ends. This CDR3 is built from 10 residues. Germline loops: CDR1 SQVTM, CDR2 ANQGSEA.

The gene calls are TRBV3-1 (or the pseudogene TRBV3-2) and TRBJ2-7; unclear D gene. V shed 1 base and J shed 2 bases, with 6 bases lying between them. The CDR3 sequence is 13 residues long. Germline V gives CDR1 LGHDT, CDR2 YNNKEL (reference sequence). CDR3 region: CASSQANAYEQYF. The CDR3 bases are TGTGCCAGCAGCCAAGCAAATGCCTACGAGCAGTACTTC.

The chain combines TRBV29-1 with TRBJ1-3; D is possibly TRBD1 (5 bases). V gave up 5 bases and J gave up 3 bases, with 11 bases separating them. The CDR3 is 13 residues long. Germline V gene sequence: CDR1 SQVTM, CDR2 ANQGSEA. The CDR3 region is CSVTMTDGNTIYF. DNA for the CDR3: TGCAGCGTTACGATGACAGATGGAAACACCATATATTTT.

The CDR3 protein is CASSPPRFRPGTDTQYF. For the CDR3, the DNA is TGTGCCAGCTCACCTCCCCGGTTCCGACCGGGGACAGATACGCAGTATTTT. This rearrangement joins TRBV18 to TRBJ2-3; TRBD2 is a possible D gene (5 bases). Germline CDR1 is KGHSH and CDR2 is LQKENI. V was pared by 3 bases and J by 3 bases, with 19 bases between. The CDR3 extends over 17 amino acids.

The chain joins TRBV7-6 to TRBJ2-1, with D unresolved. V dropped 3 bases and J dropped 7 bases, with 7 bases sitting between them. This CDR3 has 12 amino acids. Looked up from germline, CDR1 is SGHVS and CDR2 is FNYEAQ. The CDR3 DNA follows: TGTGCCAGCAGCTTGGGCGAAAATGAGCAGTTCTTC. Its translation: CASSLGENEQFF.

This chain links TRBV5-1 with TRBJ1-3, with TRBD1 as a possible D gene (5 bases). The ends were cut back, 0 bases at V and 2 bases at J, with 12 bases in the middle. The CDR3 length is 16 residues. Germline loops: CDR1 SGHRS, CDR2 YFSETQ. DNA for the CDR3: TGCGCCAGCAGCTTGGCCCCCGGGACTGCTGGAAACACCATATATTTT. It encodes CASSLAPGTAGNTIYF.

The rearrangement links TRBV5-4 to TRBJ2-3, with 12 positions matching TRBD2. V lost 0 bases and J lost 4; bases outside the gene matches: 9. The CDR3 is 18 residues long. The germline V gene encodes CDR1 SGHNT and CDR2 YYREEE (reference sequence). DNA for the CDR3: TGTGCCAGCAGCTTGGGACTAGCGGGAGCCTTAGGAGCAGATACGCAGTATTTT. Residues: CASSLGLAGALGADTQYF. Combining the CDR3 with reference TRBV5-4 and TRBJ2-3 gives the whole variable domain ETGVTQSPTHLIKTRGQQVTLRCSSQSGHNTVSWYQQALGQGPQFIFQYYREEENGRGNFPPRFSGLQFPNYSSELNVNALELDDSALYLCASSLGLAGALGADTQYFGPGTRLTVL.

CDR3 DNA: TGTGCCAGCAGCTTAAGAGGGGGCTCCCGGAGCGAGCAGTACTTC. It translates to CASSLRGGSRSEQYF. The chain uses TRBV13 and TRBJ2-7; TRBD1 aligns across 7 bases. The CDR3 runs 15 residues. The junction had 10 bases not matched to a gene; V was cut back by 2 bases and J by 6 bases. Looked up from germline, CDR1 is PRHDT and CDR2 is FYEKMQ (reference sequence).

The chain's CDR3 is CTRDLAGAPYEQYF. For the CDR3, the DNA is TGCACCAGGGATTTAGCGGGGGCCCCCTACGAGCAGTACTTC. The gene calls are TRBV1 and TRBJ2-7; the table's D call of TRBD2 was not tested on the DNA. TRBV1 is recorded as a pseudogene. The CDR3 runs to 14 residues.

This chain links TRBV5-1 with TRBJ2-7, with TRBD1 identical over 7 bases. This CDR3 comprises 15 residues. Germline trimming cut 3 bases from V and 2 bases from J; bases unmatched to any gene: 8. CDR1 and CDR2 (germline): SGHRS, YFSETQ. The CDR3 here is CASSSMDRSPYEQYF. As DNA, the CDR3 is TGCGCCAGCAGCTCAATGGACAGGTCCCCCTACGAGCAGTACTTC.

This clone was detected a few times. The rearrangement uses TRBV3-1 (or the pseudogene TRBV3-2) and TRBJ2-1; D not resolved. V was pared by 0 bases and J by 8 bases, with 11 bases between. Germline values: CDR1 LGHDT, CDR2 YNNKEL (reference sequence). The CDR3 runs to 14 residues. DNA for the CDR3: TGTGCCAGCAGCCAAGAAGGTAGCCGAGATGAGCAGTTCTTC. Its protein product is CASSQEGSRDEQFF.

The gene calls are TRBV27 and TRBJ1-1; D possibly corresponds to TRBD1 (5 bases). The CDR3 contains 15 residues. Trimming took off 0 bases at V and 0 bases at J, with 8 bases between the two ends. Germline V gene sequence: CDR1 MNHEY, CDR2 SMNVEV (reference sequence). For the CDR3, the DNA is TGTGCCAGCAGTTTATCCCAGGGCGTGAACACTGAAGCTTTCTTT. Encoded protein: CASSLSQGVNTEAFF.

This clone was detected only once. The rearrangement joins TRBV20-1 to TRBJ2-1; D might be TRBD2 (5 bases). This CDR3 contains 11 residues. The V and J ends lost 3 bases and 10 bases respectively, with 10 bases between them. Germline loops: CDR1 DFQATT, CDR2 SNEGSKA (reference sequence). CDR3 residues: CSARRAGEQFF. The CDR3 DNA follows: TGCAGTGCTAGGAGGGCCGGGGAGCAGTTCTTC.

Written as DNA, the CDR3 is TGTGCCAGCAGCCAGGGGGACAGGGAATACAATGAGCAGTTCTTC. Its translation is CASSQGDREYNEQFF. The chain has TRBV13 and TRBJ2-1; 9 positions agree with TRBD1. CDR1 and CDR2 from the germline V gene are PRHDT and FYEKMQ (reference sequence). J lost 4 bases, V lost 5 bases, and 6 bases had no gene match. The CDR3 extends over 15 amino acids.

The V and J genes are TRBV5-1 and TRBJ2-3; TRBD2 matches 9 bases. The CDR3 is 18 amino acids. From germline, CDR1 is SGHRS and CDR2 YFSETQ. V lost 0 bases to trimming and J lost 2 bases; unmatched junction nucleotides: 10. CDR3 in amino acids: CASSLASKTSGFTDTQYF. CDR3 sequence (DNA): TGCGCCAGCAGCTTGGCCTCAAAGACTAGCGGATTCACAGATACGCAGTATTTT.